This T cell receptor beta chain appears in the sequencing data of a study of CD8 T cells in ankylosing spondylitis. Study results and limitations: Disease-linked clones were CD8+ and relatively rare in peripheral blood. Past studies reported some motif variants in reactive arthritis synovial fluid and blood.

V lost 6 bases, J lost 0 bases, and 9 bases stayed unmatched. Germline assignment: CDR1 MNHNS and CDR2 SASEGT. The CDR3 extends over 17 amino acids. This clonotype was observed at least ten times. Its specificity is not known. Molecular-barcoded quantitative 5'-RACE produced these TCR beta libraries. TCRdb passed the 5' RACE reads through MiXCR, listing each CDR3 protein once. Here the sample spans around 120,000 distinct CDR3 sequences, approximately 9.9% being singletons. Sequenced input: blood, either unsorted or a sorted T cell fraction (not recorded which). This clonotype was obtained from a male donor with ankylosing spondylitis or in good health (not recorded which). The rearrangement links TRBV6-1 to TRBJ2-7; 12 nucleotides match TRBD2. CDR3 in amino acids: CASRFGTSGLGSYEQYF. The CDR3 DNA reads as TGTGCCAGCAGATTCGGGACTAGCGGGTTGGGCTCCTACGAGCAGTACTTC.